A single sample is the source of the 23 T cell receptor beta chains below, sequenced in a study of CD8+CD57+ T cells in acquired aplastic anemia. TCR beta VDJ and CDR3 profiling used genomic DNA as template. MiXCR, applied by TCRdb to the reads, yields one record per CDR3 protein. The data contain around 430,000 distinct CDR3 sequences, approximately 33% of them singletons. The authors sequenced patients whose flow cytometry had shown CD8+CD57+ cell expansion. The specimen was sorted CD4+, CD8+, or CD8+CD57+ T cells (not recorded which) from PBMCs. The receptors were gathered from a human donor with aplastic anemia.

Only a few counts were recorded for this clonotype. An end of the junction does not agree with germline; a read error may underlie this. This rearrangement joins TRBV10-2 to TRBJ1-2, with 7 bases identical to TRBD1. The CDR3 has 17 amino acids. CDR1 and CDR2 (germline): WSHSY, SAAADI. Here the CDR3 reads CASSLKGRVTGKGGYTF. The CDR3 nucleotides read TGTGCCAGCAGTTTAAAAGGGAGAGTGACAGGGAAGGGTGGCTACACCTTC.

The rearrangement uses TRBV12-3 or TRBV12-4 and TRBJ2-3; D gene unclear. The length of the CDR3 is 13 residues. Trimming removed 6 bases at V and 4 bases at J, with 11 bases between. CDR3 region: CASSFNRADTQYF. The CDR3 DNA reads as TGTGCCAGCAGCTTCAATCGCGCAGATACGCAGTATTTT.

The CDR3 loop reads CASGTRTGRAYEQYF. Here the CDR3 DNA reads TGTGCTAGTGGTACCCGGACAGGCCGGGCCTACGAGCAGTACTTC. The chain has TRBV12-5 and TRBJ2-7, with 7 nucleotides matching TRBD1. J lost 2 bases, V lost 5 bases, and 9 bases had no gene match. CDR3 size: 15 residues. CDR1 is LGHNT and CDR2 is FRNRAP in the germline V gene.

Ten or more counts support this clonotype. The rearrangement joins TRBV2 to TRBJ2-7; D unclear. Per germline, CDR1 SNHLY and CDR2 FYNNEI. Trimming cost V 7 bases and J 6 bases, with 7 bases left between them. The CDR3 totals 10 residues. CDR3 amino acids: CASTALEQYF. Here the CDR3 DNA reads TGTGCCAGCACGGCTCTCGAGCAGTACTTC.

The chain has TRBV4-1 and TRBJ1-5; no definite D call. Trimming cost V 3 bases and J 1 base, with 16 bases left between them. From germline, CDR1 is MGHRA and CDR2 YSYEKL. The CDR3 spans 17 residues. The CDR3, as DNA: TGCGCCAGCAGCCAGGGGTCGGGCAGCGGCAGCAATCAGCCCCAGCATTTT. This translates into CASSQGSGSGSNQPQHF.

V and J are TRBV9 and TRBJ2-2; D assignment may be TRBD1 or TRBD2 (5 bases each). The V gene lost 5 bases and the J gene lost 0 bases, with 14 bases spanning the gap. The CDR3 sequence is 16 residues long. Germline values: CDR1 SGDLS, CDR2 YYNGEE. The chain's CDR3 is CASSLGGGPNTGELFF. In DNA, the CDR3 is TGTGCCAGCAGTTTGGGTGGGGGTCCGAACACCGGGGAGCTGTTTTTT.

This chain links TRBV5-1 with TRBJ1-1, with D perhaps matching TRBD1 (6 bases). Germline loops: CDR1 SGHRS, CDR2 YFSETQ. Between the trimmed V and J ends, which lost 3 bases and 6 bases, there was a span of 18 bases. This CDR3 is built from 15 residues. The chain's CDR3 is CASSSRYDRLAEAFF. CDR3 nucleotide sequence: TGCGCCAGCAGCTCCCGATACGACAGGCTCGCTGAAGCTTTCTTT.

This clonotype has a count of ten or more. The rearrangement uses TRBV12-3 or TRBV12-4 and TRBJ1-2; the D gene is possibly TRBD1 (5 bases). V was cut by 7 bases and J by 4 bases, with 19 bases left in between. The length of the CDR3 is 15 residues. The CDR3 here is CASTLTGFEIYGYTF. Written as DNA, the CDR3 is TGTGCCAGCACCTTAACAGGCTTTGAGATCTATGGCTACACCTTC.

A few counts support this clonotype. V usage is TRBV20-1 and J usage is TRBJ2-6; no definite D call. CDR1 DFQATT and CDR2 SNEGSKA come from the germline V gene (reference sequence). This CDR3 is built from 14 residues. V was shortened by 3 bases and J by 2 bases, with 8 bases between the two germline ends. The DNA for the CDR3 is TGCAGTGCTAGTAGGTTAGCTGGGGCCAACGTCCTGACTTTC. As protein: CSASRLAGANVLTF.

This clonotype was seen many times. The chain uses TRBV9 and TRBJ2-7; D remains unclear. Germline V gene lookup returns CDR1 SGDLS and CDR2 YYNGEE. V lost 0 bases, J lost 2 bases, and 9 bases lay in between. This CDR3 comprises 14 residues. In DNA, the CDR3 is TGTGCCAGCAGCGTAGGCGGTTTCGCCTACGAGCAGTACTTC. Its translation: CASSVGGFAYEQYF.

The chain employs TRBV9 and TRBJ1-4, with 7 bases matching TRBD1. V gave up 2 bases and J gave up 5 bases; unmatched junction bases: 6. CDR1 SGDLS and CDR2 YYNGEE come from the germline V gene. The CDR3 covers 15 residues. The CDR3 bases are TGTGCCAGCAGCGTTACCGGGACAGACAATGAAAAACTGTTTTTT. Translated, it gives CASSVTGTDNEKLFF.

The chain links TRBV10-2 to TRBJ1-2, with 8 bases aligning to TRBD1. After removal of 7 bases from V and 6 bases from J, the junction contained 10 bases not matched to a gene. Germline CDR1 WSHSY, CDR2 SAAADI. The CDR3 totals 14 residues. The CDR3 DNA reads TGCGCCAGCATGGCGGGGGACAGGATCAATGGCTACACCTTC. Its protein is CASMAGDRINGYTF.

This chain connects TRBV25-1 to TRBJ1-6; D gene unclear. Germline V CDR1 and CDR2: MGHDK, SYGVNS. The germline V and J ends were trimmed by 7 bases and 5 bases, with 3 bases remaining between them. This CDR3 region has 11 residues. CDR3 sequence (DNA): TGTGCCAGCATTGATAATTCACCCCTCCACTTT. It is translated as CASIDNSPLHF.

The chain uses TRBV11-3 and TRBJ2-1, with TRBD2 as a possible D gene (5 bases). Trimming shortened V by 7 bases and J by 8 bases, and 15 bases separated the two germline ends. In germline, CDR1 is SGHNT, CDR2 YENEEA. This CDR3 is 13 amino acids long. CDR3: CASTSRREDEQFF. In DNA, the CDR3 is TGTGCCAGCACCTCGCGACGGGAAGATGAGCAGTTCTTC.

Ten or more counts support this clonotype. The rearrangement uses TRBV6-4 and TRBJ2-7; no firm D call. The germline gives CDR1 MRHNA, CDR2 SNTAGT. The ends were cut back, 6 bases at V and 2 bases at J, with 8 bases in the middle. The CDR3 is 12 amino acids. DNA of the CDR3: TGTGCCAGCAGGGTACTGCCCTACGAGCAGTACTTC. Translation: CASRVLPYEQYF.

This clonotype was found a few times. The rearrangement uses TRBV6-6 and TRBJ1-1; no clear D gene. Looked up from germline, CDR1 is MNHNY and CDR2 is SVGAGI (reference sequence). The CDR3 has 11 residues. V lost 2 bases and J lost 7, with 5 bases in between. This chain's CDR3 is CASSYADEAFF. CDR3 coding DNA: TGTGCCAGCAGTTACGCGGATGAAGCTTTCTTT.

On this clonotype itself: Sequence at one end of the junction differs from germline and may be a read error. CDR3 residues: CASRDSNTGELLF. CDR3 sequence (DNA): TGTGCCAGCAGGGACTCAAACACCGGGGAGCTGCTTTTT. V gene TRBV6-5 combines with J gene TRBJ2-2; D is possibly TRBD2 (5 bases). CDR1 is MNHEY and CDR2 is SVGAGI in the germline V gene. The CDR3 extends over 13 amino acids.

This clonotype was counted a few times. The chain recombines TRBV6-5 with TRBJ1-6, with 9 bases identical to TRBD1. Germline V lookup: CDR1 MNHEY, CDR2 SVGAGI. The CDR3 has 14 amino acids. Losses at the gene ends were 5 bases for V and 9 bases for J; bases not matched to a gene: 5. DNA of the CDR3: TGTGCCAGCAGTAGCCGGGACAGGGTTTCACCCCTCCACTTT. This translates into CASSSRDRVSPLHF.

With respect to this clonotype: This may arise from a read error, as a much more abundant clone is one base away. The chain links TRBV19 to TRBJ2-1, with 9 positions matching TRBD1. V lost 7 bases and J lost 6; bases outside the gene matches: 7. The V gene's germline CDR1 is LNHDA and CDR2 SQIVND (reference sequence). The CDR3 runs to 14 residues. The DNA of the CDR3 is TGTGCCAGTAATTTGACAGGGGGAGGCAATGAGCAGTTCTTC. It yields the protein CASNLTGGGNEQFF.

Regarding this clonotype: A single base separates this from a much larger clone, so it may be a read error. The genes are TRBV7-8 and TRBJ2-7; D is possibly TRBD1 or TRBD2 (5 bases each). The CDR3 loop spans 14 amino acids. Germline lookup yields CDR1 SGHVS and CDR2 FQNEAQ. CDR3 loop: CASSFERGPYGQYF. The CDR3 bases are TGTGCCAGCAGTTTCGAAAGGGGACCTTACGGGCAGTACTTC. The full variable domain, with the rest looked up from reference TRBV7-8 and TRBJ2-7, is GAGVSQSPRYKVAKRGQDVALRCDPISGHVSLFWYQQALGQGPEFLTYFQNEAQLDKSGLPSDRFFAERPEGSVSTLKIQRTQQEDSAVYLCASSFERGPYGQYFGPGTRLTVT.

The chain combines TRBV11-2 with TRBJ2-7; 9 bases match TRBD2. Germline V gene data show CDR1 as SGHAT and CDR2 as FQNNGV. J gave up 6 bases and V 2 bases, and 11 bases lay outside the gene matches. CDR3 length: 16 amino acids. The CDR3 DNA follows: TGTGCCAGCAGCTTAACCCGTGGTAGCGGGGGTTGCGAGCAGTACTTC. As protein: CASSLTRGSGGCEQYF. The complete variable domain, with remaining parts taken from reference TRBV11-2 and TRBJ2-7, reads EAGVAQSPRYKIIEKRQSVAFWCNPISGHATLYWYQQILGQGPKLLIQFQNNGVVDDSQLPKDRFSAERLKGVDSTLKIQPAKLEDSAVYLCASSLTRGSGGCEQYFGPGTRLTVT.

This clonotype was counted only a few times. This chain links TRBV20-1 with TRBJ1-4, with D possibly TRBD1 on 5 matching bases. The V end lost 0 bases, the J end lost 3 bases, and 14 bases lay between the germline ends. Germline lookup yields CDR1 DFQATT and CDR2 SNEGSKA (reference sequence). This CDR3 region has 16 residues. The CDR3 DNA reads TGCAGTGCTAGAGACCCCAGGGACGGGGCTAATGAAAAACTGTTTTTT. This encodes CSARDPRDGANEKLFF.

This clonotype was picked up many times. This sequence joins TRBV10-1 and TRBJ1-2, with D unclear. Germline V gene lookup returns CDR1 WNHNN and CDR2 SYGVQD (reference sequence). The CDR3 consists of 13 residues. Between the trimmed V and J ends, which lost 6 bases and 4 bases, there was a span of 12 bases. CDR3 residues: CASSAGPSYGYTF. The DNA of the CDR3 is TGCGCCAGCAGCGCCGGGCCCTCCTATGGCTACACCTTC.